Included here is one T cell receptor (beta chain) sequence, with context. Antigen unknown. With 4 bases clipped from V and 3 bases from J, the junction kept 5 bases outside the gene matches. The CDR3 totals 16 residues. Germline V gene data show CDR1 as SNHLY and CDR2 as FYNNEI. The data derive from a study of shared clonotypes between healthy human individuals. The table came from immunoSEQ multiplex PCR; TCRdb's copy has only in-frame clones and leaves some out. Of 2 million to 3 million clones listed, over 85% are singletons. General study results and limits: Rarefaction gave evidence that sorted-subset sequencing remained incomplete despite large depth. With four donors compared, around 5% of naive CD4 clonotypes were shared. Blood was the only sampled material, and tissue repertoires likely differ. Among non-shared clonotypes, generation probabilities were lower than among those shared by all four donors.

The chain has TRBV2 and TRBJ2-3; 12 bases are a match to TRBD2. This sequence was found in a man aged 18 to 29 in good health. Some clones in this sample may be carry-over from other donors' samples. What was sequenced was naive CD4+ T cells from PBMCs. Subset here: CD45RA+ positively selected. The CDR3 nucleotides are TGTGCCAGCAGTGCACCGACTAGCGGGAGAACAGATACGCAGTATTTT. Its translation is CASSAPTSGRTDTQYF.